This T cell receptor beta chain was sequenced for a study of control samples from healthy donors and cancer patients (dated by TCRdb to about 2020). Library generation was performed with the immunoSEQ multiplex PCR assay. TCRdb took this table from immuneACCESS and kept in-frame rearrangements with V and J called. Such tables lack part of the clones; where checked against another copy, unresolved V genes explain under half of the gap, and the rest is unexplained. In all, the sample holds 70,000 to 100,000 clones, and about 90% of those were seen once. The biggest ten clones account for about 1.9% of the sample. From cysteine to phenylalanine, the CDR3 is 21 amino acids long. Only the CDR3 DNA stays, 63 bases, in frame from base 1. In the germline V gene, CDR1 corresponds to SGHRS and CDR2 to YFSETQ. V loses 4 bases at its end and J loses 1 base; junction bases beyond the gene matches: 22. This clone showed up just once. Its target antigen remains unknown. Per-base quality was not reported, and no clone a single base away is much larger than it.

This receptor was obtained from a woman aged 60-75 years with head and neck cancer. Material: PBMCs. The chain uses TRBV5-1 and TRBJ2-2, and TRBD2 matches 7 of the central bases. CDR3 sequence: CASSRTYGGERAGRNTGELFF. Read as DNA, the sequence is TGCGCCAGCAGCCGGACGTACGGGGGAGAGAGAGCGGGAAGGAACACCGGGGAGCTGTTTTTT.